This TCR beta chain was captured in a study of post-analysis software for immune sequencing data. This clonotype was recorded at least ten times. Its matching antigen is unknown. The library was made from cDNA and included unique molecular identifiers. Yield was approximately 500,000 cDNA molecules from around 1 to 9.1 million T cells. TCRdb reprocessed the PCR reads via MiXCR and lists one record per CDR3 protein. The sample carries some 260,000 distinct CDR3 sequences, 30% to 45% recorded once. The CDR3 loop spans 16 amino acids. Trimming left V 0 bases short and J 5 bases short, with 15 bases between. Germline CDR1 reads SGHRS; CDR2 reads YFSETQ. Study-wide results and limits: TRBV5-6, TRBV5-1 and TRBV20-1 belonged to a set of roughly 5 TRBV segments that were more frequent in patients than controls.

This chain uses TRBV5-1 with TRBJ2-1; a weak D match, TRBD1 (6 bases). This receptor was taken from a girl aged 5-17 years with multiple sclerosis. Sample: blood. The DNA for the CDR3 is TGCGCCAGCAGCTTGGGTCCCCAGGGGTCCGACAATGAGCAGTTCTTC. Its translation is CASSLGPQGSDNEQFF.